The 2 T cell receptor beta chains listed next were all sequenced from one sample in a study of blood T cell repertoires in COVID-19. Sequencing was performed with immunoSEQ multiplex PCR; in TCRdb, only in-frame clones are kept and a portion is missing. The sample includes 200,000 to 250,000 clones, 84% of them seen just once. Source material: peripheral blood. All receptors derive from an elderly woman with COVID-19, enrolled during active disease.

The chain uses TRBV5-8 and TRBJ1-1; TRBD1 is a possible D gene (5 bases). Germline values: CDR1 SGHTS, CDR2 YDEGEE. The V and J ends lost 3 bases and 1 base respectively, with 10 bases between them. The CDR3 spans 14 residues. The CDR3 loop reads CASSSRQRNTEAFF. The CDR3 bases are TGTGCCAGCAGCTCCCGACAGAGGAACACTGAAGCTTTCTTT.

The chain uses TRBV5-1 and TRBJ2-1; 10 nucleotides line up with TRBD2. CDR1 is SGHRS and CDR2 is YFSETQ in the germline V gene. The J segment lost 4 bases and the V segment lost 4 bases, leaving 2 bases of the junction unmatched. This CDR3 has 14 residues. Here the CDR3 reads CASSVSGGYNEQFF. As DNA, the CDR3 is TGCGCCAGCAGCGTTAGCGGGGGGTACAATGAGCAGTTCTTC.